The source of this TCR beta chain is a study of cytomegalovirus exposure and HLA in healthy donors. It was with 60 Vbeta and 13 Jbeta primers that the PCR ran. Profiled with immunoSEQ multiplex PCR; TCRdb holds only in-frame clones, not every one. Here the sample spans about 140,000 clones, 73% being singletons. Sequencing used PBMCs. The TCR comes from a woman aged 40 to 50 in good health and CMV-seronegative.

The chain's CDR3 is CSVEDLAGAQETQYF. The CDR3 nucleotides read TGCAGCGTTGAAGATCTAGCGGGGGCCCAAGAGACCCAGTACTTC. The rearrangement links TRBV29-1 to TRBJ2-5, with TRBD2 matching 10 bases. In germline, CDR1 is SQVTM, CDR2 ANQGSEA. The CDR3 totals 15 residues. The V segment lost 0 bases and the J segment 1 base; nucleotides outside the gene matches: 2. The full variable domain, its missing parts supplied by reference TRBV29-1 and TRBJ2-5, is SAVISQKPSRDICQRGTSLTIQCQVDSQVTMMFWYRQQPGQSLTLIATANQGSEATYESGFVIDKFPISRPNLTFSTLTVSNMSPEDSSIYLCSVEDLAGAQETQYFGPGTRLLVL.